This entry lists 2 T cell receptor beta chains sequenced from one sample in a study of OX40 agonist ivuxolimab in advanced cancers. Sequencing was performed with immunoSEQ multiplex PCR; in TCRdb, only in-frame clones are kept and a portion is missing. The sample includes about 160,000 clones, around 94% of them seen just once. The material was CD4+ or CD8+ T cells sorted from blood, obtained in a trial of the OX40 agonist ivuxolimab. These TCRs come from an adult with an advanced solid tumor such as melanoma, head and neck, liver or kidney cancer.

The gene calls are TRBV18 and TRBJ2-5, with 11 nucleotides matching TRBD2. The CDR3 has 18 residues. Losses at the gene ends were 2 bases for V and 4 bases for J; bases not matched to a gene: 12. Germline values: CDR1 KGHSH, CDR2 LQKENI. The CDR3 coding sequence is TGTGCCAGCTCACCAATGACTAGCGGGGACACAAGACGAGAGACCCAGTACTTC. Amino acid sequence: CASSPMTSGDTRRETQYF. The full variable domain, in which reference TRBV18 and TRBJ2-5 provide the parts outside the CDR3, is NAGVMQNPRHLVRRRGQEARLRCSPMKGHSHVYWYRQLPEEGLKFMVYLQKENIIDESGMPKERFSAEFPKEGPSILRIQQVVRGDSAAYFCASSPMTSGDTRRETQYFGPGTRLLVL.

This rearrangement joins TRBV25-1 to TRBJ2-7; the D gene is possibly TRBD1 (5 bases). The V end lost 6 bases, the J end lost 4 bases, and 22 bases lay between the germline ends. The CDR3 spans 16 residues. Germline V gene data show CDR1 as MGHDK and CDR2 as SYGVNS. This CDR3 reads CASSAAMGRDGYEQYF. The CDR3 bases are TGTGCCAGCAGCGCCGCGATGGGGCGCGACGGGTACGAGCAGTACTTC.